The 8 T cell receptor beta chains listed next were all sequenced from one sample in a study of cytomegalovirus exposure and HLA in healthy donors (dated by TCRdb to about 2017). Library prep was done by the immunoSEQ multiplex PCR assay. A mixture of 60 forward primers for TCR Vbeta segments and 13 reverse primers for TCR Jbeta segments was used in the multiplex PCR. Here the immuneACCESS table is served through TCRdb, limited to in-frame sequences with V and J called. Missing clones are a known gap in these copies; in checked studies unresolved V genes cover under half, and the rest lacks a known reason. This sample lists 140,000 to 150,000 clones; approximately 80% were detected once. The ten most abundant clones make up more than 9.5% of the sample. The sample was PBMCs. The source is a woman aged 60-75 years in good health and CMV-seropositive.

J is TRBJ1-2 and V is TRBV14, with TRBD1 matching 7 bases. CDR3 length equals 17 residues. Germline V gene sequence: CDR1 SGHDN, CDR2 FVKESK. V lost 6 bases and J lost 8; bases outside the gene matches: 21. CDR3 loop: CASSLLSTGTVAGGYTF. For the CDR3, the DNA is TGTGCCAGCAGTCTACTCTCAACCGGGACAGTCGCCGGGGGCTACACCTTC. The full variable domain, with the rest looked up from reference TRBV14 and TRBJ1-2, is EAGVTQFPSHSVIEKGQTVTLRCDPISGHDNLYWYRRVMGKEIKFLLHFVKESKQDESGMPNNRFLAERTGGTYSTLKVQPAELEDSGVYFCASSLLSTGTVAGGYTFGSGTRLTVV.

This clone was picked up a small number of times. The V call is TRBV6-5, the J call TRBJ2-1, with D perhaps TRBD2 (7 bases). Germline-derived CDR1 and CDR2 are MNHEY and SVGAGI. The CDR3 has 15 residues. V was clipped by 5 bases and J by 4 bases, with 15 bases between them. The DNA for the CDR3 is TGTGCCAGCAGTACACGGGGGGCGCTTTACAATGAGCAGTTCTTC. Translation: CASSTRGALYNEQFF.

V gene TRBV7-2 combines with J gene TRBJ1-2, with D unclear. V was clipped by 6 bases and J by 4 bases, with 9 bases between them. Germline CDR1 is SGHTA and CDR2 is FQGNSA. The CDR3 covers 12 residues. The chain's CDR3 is CASRLSVYGYTF. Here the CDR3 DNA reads TGTGCCAGCAGGCTTAGTGTCTATGGCTACACCTTC.

The CDR3 loop is CASSPPTYRGIDEQFF. The CDR3 bases are TGTGCCAGCAGCCCCCCCACCTACCGCGGGATTGATGAGCAGTTCTTC. The chain joins TRBV14 to TRBJ2-1, with TRBD2 as a possible D gene (6 bases). This CDR3 contains 16 residues. V was pared by 4 bases and J by 8 bases, with 21 bases between. Germline CDR1 and CDR2: SGHDN and FVKESK.

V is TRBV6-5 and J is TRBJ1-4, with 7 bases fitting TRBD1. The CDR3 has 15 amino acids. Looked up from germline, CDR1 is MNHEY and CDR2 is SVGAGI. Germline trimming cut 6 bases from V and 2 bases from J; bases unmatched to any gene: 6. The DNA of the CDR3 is TGTGCCAGCAGACCCGACAGGGTGACTAATGAAAAACTGTTTTTT. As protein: CASRPDRVTNEKLFF.

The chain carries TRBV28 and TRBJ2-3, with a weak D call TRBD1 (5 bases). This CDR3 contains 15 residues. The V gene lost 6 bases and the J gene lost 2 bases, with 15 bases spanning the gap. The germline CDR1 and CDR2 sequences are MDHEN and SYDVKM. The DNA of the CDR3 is TGTGCCAGCAGCCGACAGTGGGGTGTCACAGATACGCAGTATTTT. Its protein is CASSRQWGVTDTQYF. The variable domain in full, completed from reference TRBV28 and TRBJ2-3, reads DVKVTQSSRYLVKRTGEKVFLECVQDMDHENMFWYRQDPGLGLRLIYFSYDVKMKEKGDIPEGYSVSREKKERFSLILESASTNQTSMYLCASSRQWGVTDTQYFGPGTRLTVL.

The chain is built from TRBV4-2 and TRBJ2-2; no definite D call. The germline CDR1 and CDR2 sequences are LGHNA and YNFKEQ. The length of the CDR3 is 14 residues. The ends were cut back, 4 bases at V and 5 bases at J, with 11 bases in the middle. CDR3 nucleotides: TGTGCCAGCAGCCGCTACACGACAACCGGGGAGCTGTTTTTT. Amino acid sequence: CASSRYTTTGELFF.

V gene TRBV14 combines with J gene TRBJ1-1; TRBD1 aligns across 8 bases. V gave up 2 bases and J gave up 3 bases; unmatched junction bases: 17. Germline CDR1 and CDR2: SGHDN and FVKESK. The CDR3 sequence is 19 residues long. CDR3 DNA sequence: TGTGCCAGCAGCCAAAAGTTAGGACAGGGCAGGATTTGGCACACTGAAGCTTTCTTT. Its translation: CASSQKLGQGRIWHTEAFF. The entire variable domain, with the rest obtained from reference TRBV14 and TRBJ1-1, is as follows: EAGVTQFPSHSVIEKGQTVTLRCDPISGHDNLYWYRRVMGKEIKFLLHFVKESKQDESGMPNNRFLAERTGGTYSTLKVQPAELEDSGVYFCASSQKLGQGRIWHTEAFFGQGTRLTVV.